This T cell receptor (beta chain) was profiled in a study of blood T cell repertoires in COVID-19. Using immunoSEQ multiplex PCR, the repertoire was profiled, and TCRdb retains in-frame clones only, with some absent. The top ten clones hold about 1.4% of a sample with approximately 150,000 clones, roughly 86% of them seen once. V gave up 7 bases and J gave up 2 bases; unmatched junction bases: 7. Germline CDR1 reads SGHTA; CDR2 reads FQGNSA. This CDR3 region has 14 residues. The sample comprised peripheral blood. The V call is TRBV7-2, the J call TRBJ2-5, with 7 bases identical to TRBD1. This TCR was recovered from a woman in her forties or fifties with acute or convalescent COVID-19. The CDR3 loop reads CASNPDRVQETQYF. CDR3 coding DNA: TGTGCCAGCAACCCCGACAGGGTTCAAGAGACCCAGTACTTC.